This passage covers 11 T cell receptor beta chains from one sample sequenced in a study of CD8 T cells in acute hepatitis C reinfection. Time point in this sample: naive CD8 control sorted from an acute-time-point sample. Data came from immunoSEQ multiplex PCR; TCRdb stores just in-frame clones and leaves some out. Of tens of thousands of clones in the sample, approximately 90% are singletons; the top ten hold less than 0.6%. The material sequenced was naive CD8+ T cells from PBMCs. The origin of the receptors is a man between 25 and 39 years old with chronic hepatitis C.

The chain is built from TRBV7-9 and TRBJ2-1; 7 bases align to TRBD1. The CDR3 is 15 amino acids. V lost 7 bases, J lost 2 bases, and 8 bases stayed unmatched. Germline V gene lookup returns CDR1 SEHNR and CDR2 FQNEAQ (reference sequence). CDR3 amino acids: CASIDRQGPYNEQFF. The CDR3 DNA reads TGTGCCAGCATCGATCGACAGGGCCCCTACAATGAGCAGTTCTTC.

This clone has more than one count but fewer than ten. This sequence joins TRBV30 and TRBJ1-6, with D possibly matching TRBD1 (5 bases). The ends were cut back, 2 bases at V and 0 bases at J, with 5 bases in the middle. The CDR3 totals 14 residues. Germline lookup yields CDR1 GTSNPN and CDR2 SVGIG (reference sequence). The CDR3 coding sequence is TGTGCCTGGAGTACAGGCTCCTATAATTCACCCCTCCACTTT. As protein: CAWSTGSYNSPLHF. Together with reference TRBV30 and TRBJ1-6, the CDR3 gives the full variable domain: SQTIHQWPATLVQPVGSPLSLECTVEGTSNPNLYWYRQAAGRGLQLLFYSVGIGQISSEVPQNLSASRPQDRQFILSSKKLLLSDSGFYLCAWSTGSYNSPLHFGNGTRLTVT.

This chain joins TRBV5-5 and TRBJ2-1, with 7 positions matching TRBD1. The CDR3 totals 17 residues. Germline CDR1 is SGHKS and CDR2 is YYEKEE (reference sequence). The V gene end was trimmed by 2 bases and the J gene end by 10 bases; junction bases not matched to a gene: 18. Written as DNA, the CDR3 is TGTGCCAGCAGCTTCCGACAGGGACCCTATAGCCTCGTGGAGCAGTTCTTC. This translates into CASSFRQGPYSLVEQFF.

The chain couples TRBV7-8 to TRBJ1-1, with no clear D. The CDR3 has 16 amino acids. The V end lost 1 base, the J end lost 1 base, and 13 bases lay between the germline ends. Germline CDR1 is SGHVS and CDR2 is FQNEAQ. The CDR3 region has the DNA TGTGCCAGCAGCTTAGTTTACAGCGACCGGAACACTGAAGCTTTCTTT. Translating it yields CASSLVYSDRNTEAFF.

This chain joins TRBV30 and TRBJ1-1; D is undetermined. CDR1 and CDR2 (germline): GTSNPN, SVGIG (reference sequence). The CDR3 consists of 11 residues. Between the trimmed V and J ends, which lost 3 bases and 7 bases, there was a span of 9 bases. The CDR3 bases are TGTGCCTGGAGAAATTCTGGTGAAGCTTTCTTT. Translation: CAWRNSGEAFF.

The CDR3 nucleotides are TGTGCCAGCAGTTTAGCGACTCACCCCGGGCAGCCCCAGCATTTT. Its translation: CASSLATHPGQPQHF. The V call is TRBV27, the J call TRBJ1-5; D ambiguous. Germline V gives CDR1 MNHEY, CDR2 SMNVEV (reference sequence). The CDR3 length is 15 residues. V lost 2 bases and J 7 bases, leaving 15 bases between the germline ends.

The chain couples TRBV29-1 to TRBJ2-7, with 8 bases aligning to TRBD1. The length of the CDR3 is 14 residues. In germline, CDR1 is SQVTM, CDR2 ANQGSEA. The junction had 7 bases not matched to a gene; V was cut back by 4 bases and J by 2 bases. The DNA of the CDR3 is TGCAGCGTTGGTGGAGGACAGGGCGCCTACGAGCAGTACTTC. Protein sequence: CSVGGGQGAYEQYF.

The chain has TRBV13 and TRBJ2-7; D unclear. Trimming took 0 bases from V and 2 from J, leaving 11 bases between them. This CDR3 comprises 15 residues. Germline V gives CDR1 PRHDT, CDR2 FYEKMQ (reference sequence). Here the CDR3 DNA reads TGTGCCAGCAGCTTAGGTTACAATACCGCCTACGAGCAGTACTTC. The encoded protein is CASSLGYNTAYEQYF.

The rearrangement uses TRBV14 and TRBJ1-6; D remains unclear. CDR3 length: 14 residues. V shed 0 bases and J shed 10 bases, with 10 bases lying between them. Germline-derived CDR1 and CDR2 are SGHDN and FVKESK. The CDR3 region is CASSQDLSGSPLHF. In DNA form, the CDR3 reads TGTGCCAGCAGCCAAGATCTCTCAGGCTCACCCCTCCACTTT.

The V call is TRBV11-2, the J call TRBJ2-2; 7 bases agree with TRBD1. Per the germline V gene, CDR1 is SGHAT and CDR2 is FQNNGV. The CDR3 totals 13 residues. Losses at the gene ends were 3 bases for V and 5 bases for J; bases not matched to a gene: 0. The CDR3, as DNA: TGTGCCAGCAGCTTGACAGGGACCGGGGAGCTGTTTTTT. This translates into CASSLTGTGELFF.

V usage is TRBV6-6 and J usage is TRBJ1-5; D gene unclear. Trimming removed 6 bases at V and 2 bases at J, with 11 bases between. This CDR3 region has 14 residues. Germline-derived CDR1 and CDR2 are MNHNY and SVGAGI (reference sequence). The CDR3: CASSQREGNQPQHF. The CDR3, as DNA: TGTGCCAGCAGCCAAAGGGAGGGCAATCAGCCCCAGCATTTT.